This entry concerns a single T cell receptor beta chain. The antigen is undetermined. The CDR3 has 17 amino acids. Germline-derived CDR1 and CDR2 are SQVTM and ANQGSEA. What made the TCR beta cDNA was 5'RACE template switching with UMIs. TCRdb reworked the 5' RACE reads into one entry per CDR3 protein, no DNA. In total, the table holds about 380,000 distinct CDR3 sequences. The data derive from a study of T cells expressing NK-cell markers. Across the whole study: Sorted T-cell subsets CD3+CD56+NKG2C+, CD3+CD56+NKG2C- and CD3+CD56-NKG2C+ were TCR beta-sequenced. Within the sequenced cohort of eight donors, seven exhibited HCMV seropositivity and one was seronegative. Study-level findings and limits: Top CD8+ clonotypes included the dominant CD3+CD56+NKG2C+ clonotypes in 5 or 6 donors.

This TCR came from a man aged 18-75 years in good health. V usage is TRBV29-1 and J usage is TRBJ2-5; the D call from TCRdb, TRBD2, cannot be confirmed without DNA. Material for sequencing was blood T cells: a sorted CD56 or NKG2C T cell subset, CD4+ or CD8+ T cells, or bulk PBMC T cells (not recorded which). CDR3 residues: CSVEDPISSGGWETQYF.